This TCR beta chain was captured in a study of identical twins. TCRdb processed the 5' RACE reads anew with MiXCR; each CDR3 protein has one entry. This table holds about 570,000 distinct CDR3 sequences, more than 9% found once. As for this clonotype: A much larger clone differs by one base, so this may be a read error.

The CDR3 extends over 13 amino acids. J was trimmed by 3 bases and V by 6 bases; bases with no gene match: 5. Germline lookup yields CDR1 MNHNY and CDR2 SVGAGI (reference sequence). This sample was shared with a second study, whose subject was yellow fever vaccine responses in identical twins. From that study: Convergence reportedly seemed to mark part of the twins' vaccine T cell response, with personalization marking the rest.

This receptor was taken from a woman aged 18-35 years in good health. The rearrangement links TRBV6-6 to TRBJ2-7, with 7 bases identical to TRBD1. Sequencing was performed on PBMCs. Here the CDR3 reads CASRLGTDYEQYF. The CDR3 DNA reads TGTGCCAGCAGGCTCGGGACAGACTACGAGCAGTACTTC.